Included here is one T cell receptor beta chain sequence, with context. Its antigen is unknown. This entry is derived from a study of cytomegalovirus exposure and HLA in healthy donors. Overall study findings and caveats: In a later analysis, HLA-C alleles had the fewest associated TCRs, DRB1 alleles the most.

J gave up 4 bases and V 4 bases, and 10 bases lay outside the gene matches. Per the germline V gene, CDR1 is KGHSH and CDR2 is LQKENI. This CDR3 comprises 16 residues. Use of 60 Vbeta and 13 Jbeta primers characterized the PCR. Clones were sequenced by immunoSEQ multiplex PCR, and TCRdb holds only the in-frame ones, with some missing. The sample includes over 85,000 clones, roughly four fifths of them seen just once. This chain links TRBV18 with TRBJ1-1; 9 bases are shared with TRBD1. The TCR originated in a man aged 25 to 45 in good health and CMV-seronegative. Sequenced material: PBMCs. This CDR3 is CASSQTGTGYRTEAFF. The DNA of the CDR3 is TGTGCCAGCTCACAGACCGGGACAGGGTATCGCACTGAAGCTTTCTTT.